A selection of T cell receptor beta chains follows, all from one sample in a study of T cell responses to AZD1222 COVID-19 vaccine. TCRdb's table, derived via immunoSEQ multiplex PCR, lists solely in-frame clones and lacks some. This sample has 110,000 or so clones, with approximately 86% found just once. The sample in question was peripheral blood, obtained 28 days after the second AZD1222 dose. The receptors originated from an adult who received the AZD1222 COVID-19 vaccine. Both conserved end residues are part of each CDR3. The D gene is left open where the match is weak.

>TRBD1|TRBV7-3
CASSLGRDRSSVAYNEQFF
>-|TRBV27
CASSPHLTGLQETQYF
>-|TRBV7-9
CASRFLFGKRNTGELFF
>TRBD2|TRBV19
CASSISGGAGEQYF
>-|TRBV21-1
CASSNQQGLFSYEQYF
>-|TRBV2
CATIPGRGTDTQYF
>-|TRBV6-5
CASSRPYNEQFF
>TRBD1|TRBV2
CASRNAGTGREKLFF
>TRBD2|TRBV5-1
CASSLAGTSGIYEQYF
>-|TRBV19
CASSTGETDTQYF
>TRBD2|TRBV29-1
CSVRREETYNEQFF
>-|TRBV5-4
CASSFGSDTTQYF
>TRBD1|TRBV4-3
CASSQVRSQGARNSPLHF
>-|TRBV27
CASSTPRDPKNIQYF
>-|TRBV7-9
CASSLTQTVNEQFF
>-|TRBV6-2/TRBV6-3
CASSYSNKLATQYF
>-|TRBV12-3/TRBV12-4
CASRGIRNTEAFF
>-|TRBV6-2/TRBV6-3
CASSPGPARYEQYF
>-|TRBV19
CASRPNRGADRTEAFF
>TRBD1|TRBV19
CASSPAGGRGYTF
>-|TRBV4-3
CASSQDFPGTEAFF
>-|TRBV19
CASSLGLPDEQYF
>-|TRBV6-6
CASSYGQTNQPQHF
>-|TRBV19
CASSIREGPYEQYF
>-|TRBV27
CASAQRGLSGNTIYF
>TRBD1|TRBV28
CASSLSDRGLGEQYF
>-|TRBV7-8
CASSLGGSGNTIYF
>TRBD2|TRBV5-4
CASSGLAISSYNEQFF
>-|TRBV2
CASTIQVRIGYTF
>TRBD2|TRBV7-2
CASSGGDLRADTQYF
>TRBD1|TRBV2
CASKTPGQRYNEQFF
>-|TRBV7-9
CASRPTGIEKLFF
>-|TRBV14
CASSQDGAASNQPQHF
>-|TRBV18
CASSRTSGHNTEAFF
>TRBD1|TRBV7-2
CASSSQGTGGDQPQHF
>TRBD2|TRBV5-1
CASSTRGGLEQYF
>-|TRBV6-5
CASRPTGPHTEAFF
>TRBD1|TRBV19
CASSNNRGTEQYF
>-|TRBV27
CASSSGPEAFF
>-|TRBV11-3
CASSLGGGDNSPLHF
>-|TRBV19
CASRDSYTEAFF
>-|TRBV7-2
CASSLPPYLRRGANVLTF
>-|TRBV27
CASSSGVSGNTIYF
>-|TRBV19
CASSTYPAVEQFF
>TRBD1|TRBV6-5
CASRTGDAGNTIYF
>-|TRBV3-1/TRBV3-2
CASSQDLGQSNEKLFF
>-|TRBV19
CASSIRGTSNQPQHF
>-|TRBV7-2
CASSWGATGTINEQFF
>TRBD1|TRBV11-2
CASSLVFRGSEKLFF
>TRBD1|TRBV18
CASSRGQGRYDTEAFF
>TRBD1|TRBV4-1
CASSQDDRAGQPQHF
>-|TRBV7-8
CASSPLIRQDYNEQFF
>TRBD1|TRBV4-1
CASSANRGRNTGELFF
>TRBD1|TRBV27
CASSHRGTGGENTEAFF
>-|TRBV21-1
CASSKVVGTGASSYEQYF
>-|TRBV30
CAWSRGNTGVSGLFF